Described below is a single TCR beta chain sequence and its context. This clonotype was observed a handful of times. Its antigen target is currently unknown. It has no much larger one-base neighbor in the sample; base qualities were not kept. The data belong to a study of blood T cells in healthy people across ages (dated by TCRdb to between 2014 and 2017). With respect to the entire study: In model experiments, template switching captured about one uniquely barcoded TCR beta cDNA molecule for every two T cells. Two additional independent replicas of 1 million unique cDNA reads from the same blood draw were analyzed for two donors (one aged 18 to 29 and one aged 80 or older). The donors were split into four age groups: young (average 16 years), middle-aged (roughly 42), aged (more than 60) and long-lived (roughly 80). Donors of different ages were randomly distributed across sequencing lanes to avoid experimental bias. Age-related changes in TCR beta repertoire diversity were measured in the study by deep sequencing normalized with unique cDNA molecular identifiers.

Summary of the overall study and its limitations: The percentage of naive T cells measured by flow cytometry correlated strongly with observed TCR beta diversity. Compared with the aged group, the long-lived group had more naive CD4+ T cells, fewer expanded clones and increased TCR diversity, a pattern suggesting age selection. Since profiling was done on bulk unsorted PBMCs, naive and antigen-experienced compartments could not be conclusively compared. Because donor CMV infection status was unknown, age-related changes in expanded clonotypes were potentially confounded. Estimates of total diversity based on one million sequenced T cells were regarded as lower bounds and as underestimates. As age increased, observed TCR beta diversity per million T cells dropped in a roughly linear way, and a significant reduction was already evident by age around 41.

From V the trimming removes 4 bases and from J it removes 8 bases, while the gene matches leave 13 bases of the junction unaccounted for. The CDR3 holds 17 amino acids from the cysteine to the phenylalanine. The kept DNA is CDR3 alone, 51 bases in frame from the first base. CDR1 MGHDK and CDR2 SYGVNS are derived from the germline V gene. Library creation used 5' RACE. The sequencer was an Illumina HiSeq 2500. The second PCR ran for about 7 to 11 cycles and used a J-beta primer mix along with a sample-barcoded 5' primer. A template-switch 5' adaptor carrying 12 random nucleotides introduced a unique molecular identifier onto each TCR beta cDNA molecule. At least 2.5 million CDR3-containing paired-end reads were obtained from each sample. All of the RNA was converted into first-strand cDNA using the Mint cDNA synthesis kit, with a TRBC-specific oligonucleotide serving as the primer. Following uracil-DNA glycosylase treatment, a first 18-cycle PCR with universal primers M1SS and BC2_uni_R was performed on all cDNA. In the authors' own workflow: Each sample was normalized by randomly selecting 1 million high-quality reads, each carrying a distinct molecular identifier. Instead of being binned into consensus sequences, reads with shared molecular identifiers were discarded. MiTCR, with a Q25 quality threshold and the strictest error-elimination algorithm, was used for CDR3 identification, clonotype clustering and error correction. A nonparametric unseen species model using Euler transformation provided a lower-bound estimate of total TCR beta diversity. TCRdb's own reprocessing of the public reads used fastp at Q25 and MiXCR and kept productive beta chains. Here each entry gathers all rows of one CDR3 protein and keeps the most common genes and DNA. V and J calls and clone size were set by TCRdb, not the authors. The table for this sample lists 1.5 million to 2 million distinct CDR3 sequences; roughly 30% of them were counted only once. 6.5% to 8.5% of the sample goes to the ten largest clones.

Systemically healthy Caucasian individuals from Russia, some 38 in total and aged about 6 to 90 years, were included as donors. Ten milliliters of peripheral blood were collected from each donor into EDTA-treated Vacutainer tubes. Ficoll-Paque density-gradient centrifugation was used to isolate PBMCs, with at least 6.5 million obtained per sample. Total RNA, at least 5 micrograms per sample, was extracted from PBMCs with Trizol reagent. For every donor, flow cytometry on a PBMC aliquot measured the percentage of naive CD45RAhigh/CD27high T cells. The source is a woman in her thirties in good health. The receptor chain draws on TRBV25-1 and TRBJ2-1, and 11 junction bases match TRBD2. The sample taken for sequencing was blood. The CDR3 loop reads CASSVRTGLAGGDEQFF. The nucleotide sequence reads TGTGCCAGCAGTGTCCGTACAGGGCTAGCGGGAGGTGATGAGCAGTTCTTC. Outside the CDR3, residues come from the reference TRBV25-1 and TRBJ2-1 proteins, so the full variable domain is: EADIYQTPRYLVIGTGKKITLECSQTMGHDKMYWYQQDPGMELHLIHYSYGVNSTEKGDLSSESTVSRIRTEHFPLTLESARPSHTSQYLCASSVRTGLAGGDEQFFGPGTRLTVL.